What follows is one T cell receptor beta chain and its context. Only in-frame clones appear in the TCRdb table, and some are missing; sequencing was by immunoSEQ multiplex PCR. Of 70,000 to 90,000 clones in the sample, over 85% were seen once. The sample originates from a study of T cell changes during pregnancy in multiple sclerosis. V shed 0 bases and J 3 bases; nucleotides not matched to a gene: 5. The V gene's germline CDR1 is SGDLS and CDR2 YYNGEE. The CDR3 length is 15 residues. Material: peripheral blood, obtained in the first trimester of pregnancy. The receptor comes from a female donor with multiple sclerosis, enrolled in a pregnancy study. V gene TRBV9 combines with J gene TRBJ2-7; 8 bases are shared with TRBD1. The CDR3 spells CASSVGTGPGYEQYF. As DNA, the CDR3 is TGTGCCAGCAGCGTAGGGACAGGGCCAGGCTACGAGCAGTACTTC.